This T cell receptor beta chain was obtained from a study of T cell responses to AZD1222 COVID-19 vaccine. Notes on the study in general: Spike-specific TCR breadth and depth were elevated following two AZD1222 doses. The donor cohort was predominantly white British with a female majority, and clonal diversity may have been underestimated. CD4 TCRs linked to vaccination spanned spike, dominating at 160-218 and 743-854.

TCRdb's table, derived via immunoSEQ multiplex PCR, lists solely in-frame clones and lacks some. Of roughly 110,000 clones in the sample, 80% to 90% are singletons; the top ten hold 5.5% to 8.5%. On this clone itself: Its antigen remains unidentified.

The germline gives CDR1 MDHEN, CDR2 SYDVKM. The CDR3 is made up of 14 amino acids. The J segment lost 4 bases and the V segment lost 6 bases, leaving 9 bases of the junction unmatched. The chain joins TRBV28 to TRBJ2-7; 7 bases map to TRBD2. This sequence originates from an adult in good health. The sequencing here drew on peripheral blood, taken on day 0 of AZD1222 vaccination. The CDR3 here is CASSLRAGRYEQYF. CDR3 DNA: TGTGCCAGCAGCTTAAGAGCGGGAAGGTACGAGCAGTACTTC.